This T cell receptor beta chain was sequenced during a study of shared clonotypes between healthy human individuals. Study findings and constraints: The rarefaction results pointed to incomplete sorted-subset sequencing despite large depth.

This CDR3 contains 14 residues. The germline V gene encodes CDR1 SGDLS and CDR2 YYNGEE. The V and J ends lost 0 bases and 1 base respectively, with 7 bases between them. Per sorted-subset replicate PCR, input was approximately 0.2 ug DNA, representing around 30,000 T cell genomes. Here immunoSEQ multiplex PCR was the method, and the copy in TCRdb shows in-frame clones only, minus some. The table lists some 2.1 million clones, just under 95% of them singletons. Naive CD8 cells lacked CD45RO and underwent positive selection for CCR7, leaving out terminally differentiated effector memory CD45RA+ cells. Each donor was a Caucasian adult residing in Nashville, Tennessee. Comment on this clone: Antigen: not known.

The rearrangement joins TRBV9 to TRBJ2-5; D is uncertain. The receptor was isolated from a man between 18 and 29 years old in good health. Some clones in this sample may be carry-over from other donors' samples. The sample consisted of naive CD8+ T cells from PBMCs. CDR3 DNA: TGTGCCAGCAGCGTAGGTAGTTTCCAAGAGACCCAGTACTTC. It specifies CASSVGSFQETQYF.